The rows below give T cell receptor beta chains drawn from one sample of a study of T cells in Graves' hyperthyroidism and ophthalmopathy. TCRdb fed the multiplex PCR reads into MiXCR, producing one record per CDR3 protein. The table has some 570,000 distinct CDR3 sequences, about 14% seen once. Sample: blood. Source of these receptors: a woman younger than 35 with Graves' ophthalmopathy. The CDR3 runs from the conserved cysteine through the conserved F or W. A D gene is named only where the DNA matches it firmly. Only some rows state a clone size, as once, few, many or a class for expanded clones.

cdr3_length	clone_size	v_call	d_call	j_call	cdr3_nt	cdr3_aa
17	few	TRBV7-6	TRBD1	TRBJ2-7	TGTGCCAGCAGTTTGGGTAAGGGGACAGCCAATACCTACGAGCAGTACTTC	CASSLGKGTANTYEQYF
16	many	TRBV7-8	TRBD1	TRBJ1-1	TGTGCCAGCAGCCTAGACAGGGGGGGATTGAACACTGAAGCTTTCTTT	CASSLDRGGLNTEAFF
14	-	TRBV7-3	-	TRBJ2-7	TGTGCCAGCAGCCCAGGAGTGCCCTCCTACGAGCAGTACTTC	CASSPGVPSYEQYF
13	-	TRBV9	-	TRBJ2-1	TGTGCCAGCAGCGCCGACATTGGGAATGAGCAGTTCTTC	CASSADIGNEQFF
14	-	TRBV20-1	-	TRBJ1-4	TGCAGTGCCCGACAGGTTGGGGGAATGACGAGACTGTTTTTT	CSARQVGGMTRLFF
13	-	TRBV20-1	-	TRBJ1-1	TGCAGTGCTAGCCAGGGTAGGATCACTGAAGCTTTCTTT	CSASQGRITEAFF
15	-	TRBV29-1	-	TRBJ2-2	TGCAGCGTCAGAGGTCTAGCCGAGAACACCGGGGAGCTGTTTTTT	CSVRGLAENTGELFF
15	many	TRBV9	-	TRBJ2-1	TGTGCCAGCAGCGTAGGGGCGGGATATTACAATGAGCAGTTCTTC	CASSVGAGYYNEQFF
16	-	TRBV19	TRBD1	TRBJ1-5	TGTGCCAGTAGTATAGCGGGGACAGGGCCCAATCAGCCCCAGCATTTT	CASSIAGTGPNQPQHF
15	-	TRBV12-3/TRBV12-4	TRBD2	TRBJ2-4	TGTGCCAGCAGTTTGGGAGGGGTAGCCAAAAACATTCAGTACTTC	CASSLGGVAKNIQYF
16	few	TRBV19	TRBD2	TRBJ2-1	TGTGCCAGTAGTATTGGTGGGAGGGCCGGCTACAATGAGCAGTTCTTC	CASSIGGRAGYNEQFF
19	few	TRBV4-3	TRBD2	TRBJ2-1	TGCGCCAGCAGCCGAACCTCCGGGACTAGCGGGAGGGCTAGGAATGAGCAGTTCTTC	CASSRTSGTSGRARNEQFF
14	-	TRBV7-9	-	TRBJ1-2	TGTGCCAGCAGCTCGTTCGGTGAGCACTATGGCTACACCTTC	CASSSFGEHYGYTF
15	many	TRBV3-1	TRBD2	TRBJ2-7	TGTGCCAGCAGCCAAGAAGCGAGCGGGGGTTACGAGCAGTACTTC	CASSQEASGGYEQYF
18	many	TRBV11-2	TRBD2	TRBJ2-7	TGTGCCAGCAGCCCGCTAGCGGGAGGGCGGTACGCAGCTGGGGAGCAGTACTTC	CASSPLAGGRYAAGEQYF
13	few	TRBV20-1	TRBD1	TRBJ1-2	TGCAGTGCTAAAAGACAGGGTAACTATGGCTACACCTTC	CSAKRQGNYGYTF
13	many	TRBV24-1	-	TRBJ1-1	TGTGCTTCCTCGGACGGACCCAACACTGAAGCTTTCTTT	CASSDGPNTEAFF
16	many	TRBV28	-	TRBJ1-5	TGTGCCAGCAGTAAACCACAGGGATTGAGCAATCAGCCCCAGCATTTT	CASSKPQGLSNQPQHF
18	-	TRBV7-9	TRBD2	TRBJ2-3	TGTGCCAGCAGCCCAGAAATAGGGCGGGAGAGTAGCACAGATACGCAGTATTTT	CASSPEIGRESSTDTQYF
15	many	TRBV12-3/TRBV12-4	TRBD1	TRBJ2-2	TGTGCCAGCGACGACAGGGAAGGTTCGACCGGGGAGCTGTTTTTT	CASDDREGSTGELFF
15	many	TRBV20-1	-	TRBJ1-4	TGCAGTGCTCCTCTAGAGAGGGGCTTCTGGGAAAAACTGTTTTTT	CSAPLERGFWEKLFF
19	many	TRBV7-2	TRBD1	TRBJ1-5	TGTGCCAGCAGCTTCTCCGGGACAGGGGTCGCTAGGGGCAATCAGCCCCAGCATTTT	CASSFSGTGVARGNQPQHF
15	few	TRBV20-1	-	TRBJ1-2	TGCAGTGCTAGAGATGGTGACAGTGACCTCTATGGCTACACCTTC	CSARDGDSDLYGYTF
13	many	TRBV28	-	TRBJ1-2	TGTGCCAGCAGACGGACCGGCGTCTATGGCTACACCTTC	CASRRTGVYGYTF
16	many	TRBV11-3	-	TRBJ1-1	TGTGCCAGCAGCTTCCTCTTGACAGGCGGGGACACTGAAGCTTTCTTT	CASSFLLTGGDTEAFF
11	many	TRBV12-3/TRBV12-4	-	TRBJ2-7	TGTGCCAGCAGCGCTTACGTCGTGCAGTACTTC	CASSAYVVQYF
15	many	TRBV27	-	TRBJ1-2	TGTGCCAGCAGTTTATCGTCTGGGGGATGGTATGGCTACACCTTC	CASSLSSGGWYGYTF
16	many	TRBV28	-	TRBJ2-1	TGTGCCAGCAGTTTTATCGAGCCCTCATTTTACAATGAGCAGTTCTTC	CASSFIEPSFYNEQFF
16	few	TRBV14	-	TRBJ2-2	TGTGCCAGCAGTCATCGAGCAGGGACGAACACCGGGGAGCTGTTTTTT	CASSHRAGTNTGELFF
18	many	TRBV28	TRBD2	TRBJ2-1	TGTGCCAGCAGTTCTCTTCCGGGACTAGCGGCGAAGTACAATGAGCAGTTCTTC	CASSSLPGLAAKYNEQFF
15	many	TRBV18	-	TRBJ2-1	TGTGCCAGCTCACCACCCCCTCGGGACTACAATGAGCAGTTCTTC	CASSPPPRDYNEQFF
14	many	TRBV5-1	-	TRBJ2-1	TGCGCCAGCAGCTTCGTCAGCTCCTACAATGAGCAGTTCTTC	CASSFVSSYNEQFF
17	many	TRBV4-1	-	TRBJ1-1	TGCGCCAGCAGCCACGGACTCTCCAGTTTACGTGATACTGAAGCTTTCTTT	CASSHGLSSLRDTEAFF
14	many	TRBV7-2	-	TRBJ2-1	TGTGCCAGCAGCCGGGACCTCAACAACAATGAGCAGTTCTTC	CASSRDLNNNEQFF
15	-	TRBV11-2	-	TRBJ1-3	TGTGCCAGCAGCTTTTGGGCAGCAATCGGAAACACCATATATTTT	CASSFWAAIGNTIYF
15	-	TRBV19	TRBD1	TRBJ1-1	TGTGCCAGTAATCACCGTCCAGGGGGGAACACTGAAGCTTTCTTT	CASNHRPGGNTEAFF
14	many	TRBV5-6	TRBD2	TRBJ2-3	TGTGCCAGCAGGGCGGGAGGGTTTACAGATACGCAGTATTTT	CASRAGGFTDTQYF
15	-	TRBV19	TRBD1	TRBJ1-2	TGTGCCAGTAGTATAGAGAGGGACAGCTACTATGGCTACACCTTC	CASSIERDSYYGYTF
11	many	TRBV28	-	TRBJ2-1	TGTGCCAGCAGTGTTAGGAGAGAGCAGTTCTTC	CASSVRREQFF
13	many	TRBV6-1	-	TRBJ2-7	TGTGCCAGCATGCGAGGAAACTCCTACGAGCAGTACTTC	CASMRGNSYEQYF